The present entry profiles one TCR beta chain with its context. The junction departs from germline at one end; a sequencing error may be responsible. From germline, CDR1 is MNHNY and CDR2 SVGAGI (reference sequence). The CDR3 has 12 amino acids. This entry is derived from a study of control samples from healthy donors and cancer patients. TCRdb's table, derived via immunoSEQ multiplex PCR, lists solely in-frame clones and lacks some. Here the sample spans approximately 230,000 clones, about 80% being singletons. The sequence was obtained from a woman aged 55-69 years with lung cancer. The sequencing input was PBMCs. This chain joins TRBV6-6 and TRBJ2-7, with TRBD1 matching over 8 bases. The chain's CDR3 is CASSGPDRGRDF. The CDR3 DNA reads as TGTGCCAGCAGTGGGCCTGACAGGGGAAGGGACTTC.